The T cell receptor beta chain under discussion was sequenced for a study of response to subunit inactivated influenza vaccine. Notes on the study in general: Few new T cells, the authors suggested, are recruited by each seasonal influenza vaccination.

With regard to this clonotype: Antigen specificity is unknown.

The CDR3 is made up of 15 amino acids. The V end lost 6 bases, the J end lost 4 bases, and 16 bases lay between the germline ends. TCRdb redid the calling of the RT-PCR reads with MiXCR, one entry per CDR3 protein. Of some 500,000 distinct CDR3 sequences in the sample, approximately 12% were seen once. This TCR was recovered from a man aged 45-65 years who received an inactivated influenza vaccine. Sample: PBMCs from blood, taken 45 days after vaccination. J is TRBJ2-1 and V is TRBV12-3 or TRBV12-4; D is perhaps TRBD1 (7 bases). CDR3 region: CASSQGGGQYNEQFF. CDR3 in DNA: TGTGCCAGCAGCCAGGGGGGCGGACAGTACAATGAGCAGTTCTTC.